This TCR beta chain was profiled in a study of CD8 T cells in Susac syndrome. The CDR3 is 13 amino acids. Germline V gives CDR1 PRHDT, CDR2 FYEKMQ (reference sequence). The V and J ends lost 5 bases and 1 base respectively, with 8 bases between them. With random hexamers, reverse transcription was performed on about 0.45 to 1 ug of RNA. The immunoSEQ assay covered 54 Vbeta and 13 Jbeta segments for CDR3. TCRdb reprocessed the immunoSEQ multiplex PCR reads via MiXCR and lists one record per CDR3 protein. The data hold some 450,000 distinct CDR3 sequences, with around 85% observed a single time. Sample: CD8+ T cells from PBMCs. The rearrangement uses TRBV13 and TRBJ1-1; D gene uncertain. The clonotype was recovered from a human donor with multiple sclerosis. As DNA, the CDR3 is TGTGCCAGCAGCCTTACCCAGAACACTGAAGCTTTCTTT. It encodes CASSLTQNTEAFF. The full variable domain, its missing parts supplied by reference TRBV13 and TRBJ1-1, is AAGVIQSPRHLIKEKRETATLKCYPIPRHDTVYWYQQGPGQDPQFLISFYEKMQSDKGSIPDRFSAQQFSDYHSELNMSSLELGDSALYFCASSLTQNTEAFFGQGTRLTVV.